Detailed here is one T cell receptor beta chain. Antigen specificity is unknown. Thyroid surgery was preceded by no treatment in any patient. The data belong to a study of metastatic and nonmetastatic thyroid tumors. Study-level background: Comparative analysis of repertoires was undertaken across blood and tumor or nodule tissue obtained from malignant and benign thyroid patients.

Germline-derived CDR1 and CDR2 are MGHRA and YSYEKL. This CDR3 spans 15 amino acids. Trimming removed 0 bases from V and 8 bases from J, with 13 bases in between. Per the authors' pipeline: The study took CDR3 differences across clinicopathological groups and made a distant-metastasis classifier for papillary thyroid cancer from them. TCRdb reprocessed the PCR reads via MiXCR. The V and J calls were not made by the authors but by TCRdb's processing. The table includes about 16,000 clones, 33% detected once. Study outcomes and limitations: It was reported that TCR beta diversity was significantly higher in malignant thyroid tumors than benign nodules, in blood and tumor.

This rearrangement joins TRBV4-1 to TRBJ2-2; D might be TRBD1 or TRBD2, each matching 6 bases. The sample comprised tumor tissue. The TCR was taken from a male donor with papillary thyroid cancer or a benign thyroid nodule (not recorded which). Some clones in this sample may be carry-over from other donors' samples. The CDR3 protein is CASSQEHGGTGELFF. CDR3 sequence (DNA): TGCGCCAGCAGCCAAGAACATGGGGGGACAGGGGAGCTGTTTTTT.